This T cell receptor beta chain derives from a study of CXCR3-negative and CXCR3-positive naive CD8 T cells. Study-level results: CXCR3-positive naive cells carried more hydrophobic TRB CDR3s than CXCR3-negative naive cells did.

Identification of naive CD8+ T cells rested on CD45RO-CCR7+CD27+CD95- status. The TRB libraries of cDNA were built by UMI-labeled 5' RACE. TCRdb processed the 5' RACE reads again and assigns one entry to each CDR3 protein, with no DNA. With about 110,000 distinct CDR3 sequences in the sample, the ten largest clones hold roughly 0.38%. As regards this clonotype: Antigen: not known.

This TCR derives from a human donor in good health. Some clones in this sample may be carry-over from other donors' samples. The sample comprised naive CXCR3+ CD8+ T cells from blood. Subset reported: CD45RO-CCR7+CD27+CD95- naive CD8+ T cells expressing CXCR3 (TNR3+).

CDR3 in amino acids: CASSKGVLGLWGNQPQHF. V gene TRBV21-1 combines with J gene TRBJ1-5; TCRdb picks TRBD1, but there is no DNA to check that call. TRBV21-1 is a documented pseudogene. This CDR3 has 18 residues.